One sample yielded the 26 T cell receptor beta chains listed below, sequenced in a study of cytomegalovirus exposure and HLA in healthy donors. Primers for the PCR totalled 60 Vbeta and 13 Jbeta. Sequencing used immunoSEQ multiplex PCR; TCRdb keeps in-frame clones, though not all of them. The sample lists hundreds of thousands of clones; around 75% were seen once. Specimen: PBMCs. These receptors all stem from a woman aged 25 to 45 in good health and CMV-seronegative.

This chain uses TRBV19 with TRBJ2-6; possible D gene TRBD2, 6 bases. Germline CDR1 is LNHDA and CDR2 is SQIVND (reference sequence). V lost 3 bases and J 0 bases, leaving 12 bases between the germline ends. This CDR3 comprises 17 residues. CDR3 sequence: CASSIGGRLSGANVLTF. The CDR3 DNA is TGTGCCAGTAGTATCGGGGGACGACTCTCTGGGGCCAACGTCCTGACTTTC.

V usage is TRBV7-3 and J usage is TRBJ1-1; no reliable D call. V lost 2 bases to trimming and J lost 2 bases, with 9 bases between them. Germline lookup yields CDR1 SGHTA and CDR2 FQGTGA. This CDR3 spans 14 amino acids. CDR3 nucleotide sequence: TGTGCCAGCAGCTTAGGAGGGATCAACACTGAAGCTTTCTTT. Translating gives CASSLGGINTEAFF.

The gene calls are TRBV18 and TRBJ2-1; 8 bases align to TRBD2. CDR1 and CDR2 from the germline V gene are KGHSH and LQKENI. The CDR3 covers 17 residues. Germline trimming cut 2 bases from V and 5 bases from J; bases unmatched to any gene: 11. CDR3 in amino acids: CASSPFLSGGMDNEQFF. The CDR3 DNA follows: TGTGCCAGCTCACCATTTCTTTCGGGGGGGATGGACAATGAGCAGTTCTTC.

The gene calls are TRBV11-3 and TRBJ2-2; D gene unclear. The germline V and J ends were trimmed by 4 bases and 2 bases, with 11 bases remaining between them. The germline CDR1 and CDR2 sequences are SGHNT and YENEEA. The CDR3 spans 15 residues. The CDR3, as DNA: TGTGCCAGCAGCTCACCGCGCCAAAACACCGGGGAGCTGTTTTTT. Encoded protein: CASSSPRQNTGELFF.

This sequence joins TRBV4-1 and TRBJ2-2, with D maybe TRBD1 (6 bases). This CDR3 region has 17 residues. Germline CDR1 is MGHRA and CDR2 is YSYEKL. The V and J ends lost 2 bases and 0 bases respectively, with 13 bases between them. CDR3 DNA sequence: TGCGCCAGCAGCCAACAAAGTGGACAGACGAACACCGGGGAGCTGTTTTTT. This gives the protein CASSQQSGQTNTGELFF.

This clone was detected a few times. The chain joins TRBV5-1 to TRBJ2-5; TRBD1 matches 8 bases. The DNA end is a closer match to TRBJ2-7, so the J assignment may be wrong. CDR1 SGHRS and CDR2 YFSETQ come from the germline V gene. CDR3 length: 14 residues. The CDR3 sequence: CASSASGQGSEQYF. The CDR3 nucleotides read TGCGCCAGCAGCGCCTCCGGACAGGGTAGCGAGCAGTACTTC.

The chain recombines TRBV30 with TRBJ2-7; perhaps TRBD2 as D (5 bases). Trimming pared 1 base from V and 1 base from J, leaving 11 bases between. The CDR3 length is 14 residues. Germline loops: CDR1 GTSNPN, CDR2 SVGIG (reference sequence). Here the CDR3 DNA reads TGTGCCTGGAGTGCTGGTGGGAGTTCCTACGAGCAGTACTTC. Translation gives CAWSAGGSSYEQYF. Supplemented by reference TRBV30 and TRBJ2-7, the full variable domain reads SQTIHQWPATLVQPVGSPLSLECTVEGTSNPNLYWYRQAAGRGLQLLFYSVGIGQISSEVPQNLSASRPQDRQFILSSKKLLLSDSGFYLCAWSAGGSSYEQYFGPGTRLTVT.

V usage is TRBV5-1 and J usage is TRBJ2-1, with 9 bases matching TRBD1. The CDR3 extends over 16 amino acids. Germline V CDR1 and CDR2: SGHRS, YFSETQ. V lost 3 bases and J lost 1; bases outside the gene matches: 5. This CDR3 is CASSSTGGASYNEQFF. The DNA for the CDR3 is TGCGCCAGCAGCTCCACAGGGGGCGCGTCCTACAATGAGCAGTTCTTC. Combining the CDR3 with reference TRBV5-1 and TRBJ2-1 gives the whole variable domain KAGVTQTPRYLIKTRGQQVTLSCSPISGHRSVSWYQQTPGQGLQFLFEYFSETQRNKGNFPGRFSGRQFSNSRSEMNVSTLELGDSALYLCASSSTGGASYNEQFFGPGTRLTVL.

The chain has TRBV14 and TRBJ1-1, with 9 bases identical to TRBD1. The V segment lost 4 bases and the J segment 0 bases; nucleotides outside the gene matches: 12. The V gene's germline CDR1 is SGHDN and CDR2 FVKESK. The CDR3 length is 18 residues. The CDR3 nucleotides are TGTGCCAGCAGCCCGCACTGGACAGGGGACGTGATGAACACTGAAGCTTTCTTT. Its translation: CASSPHWTGDVMNTEAFF.

The gene calls are TRBV2 and TRBJ2-3; no definite D call. The CDR3 is 11 residues long. With 7 bases removed from V and 5 bases from J, the gap between germline ends came to 7 bases. CDR1 SNHLY and CDR2 FYNNEI come from the germline V gene. This CDR3 reads CASNGGDTQYF. In DNA, the CDR3 is TGTGCCAGCAACGGTGGAGATACGCAGTATTTT.

The chain employs TRBV4-1 and TRBJ1-1, with D maybe TRBD1 (5 bases). Germline V gene lookup returns CDR1 MGHRA and CDR2 YSYEKL. Between the trimmed V and J ends, which lost 5 bases and 1 base, there was a span of 11 bases. The CDR3 is 14 residues long. The CDR3 DNA follows: TGCGCCAGCAGCTCGCCGGGGGAGAACACTGAAGCTTTCTTT. This sequence encodes CASSSPGENTEAFF.

The V and J genes are TRBV18 and TRBJ1-1; TRBD1 agrees at 7 bases. V shed 2 bases and J 0 bases; nucleotides not matched to a gene: 12. There are 18 residues in the CDR3. CDR1 is KGHSH, CDR2 LQKENI, per germline. Here the CDR3 DNA reads TGTGCCAGCTCACCAACAGGACAGGTGGGGGGTGTGAACACTGAAGCTTTCTTT. It translates to CASSPTGQVGGVNTEAFF.

The chain carries TRBV11-2 and TRBJ2-7, with 8 bases aligning to TRBD2. In germline, CDR1 is SGHAT, CDR2 FQNNGV. The CDR3 is 13 amino acids. V was pared by 4 bases and J by 6 bases, with 5 bases of the junction left unmatched. The CDR3 is CASSSGLGSEQYF. CDR3 nucleotide sequence: TGTGCCAGCAGCTCGGGACTAGGGAGCGAGCAGTACTTC.

This clone is a singleton in its sample. The rearrangement joins TRBV5-1 to TRBJ1-3; D unresolved. Germline V gene data show CDR1 as SGHRS and CDR2 as YFSETQ. The CDR3 has 15 residues. V was shortened by 4 bases and J by 0 bases, with 11 bases between the two germline ends. The CDR3 loop reads CASSPLQASGNTIYF. CDR3 in DNA: TGCGCCAGCAGCCCCTTGCAAGCCTCTGGAAACACCATATATTTT.

The chain is built from TRBV27 and TRBJ2-1, with D perhaps TRBD2 (7 bases). Trimming removed 2 bases from V and 2 bases from J, with 10 bases in between. This CDR3 has 15 amino acids. Germline V gene lookup returns CDR1 MNHEY and CDR2 SMNVEV (reference sequence). CDR3: CASSLGGATYNEQFF. The DNA of the CDR3 is TGTGCCAGCAGTTTAGGGGGGGCGACCTACAATGAGCAGTTCTTC.

This chain links TRBV18 with TRBJ1-1; TRBD1 matches at 10 bases. J gave up 3 bases and V 6 bases, and 4 bases lay outside the gene matches. Germline assignment: CDR1 KGHSH and CDR2 LQKENI. This CDR3 region has 14 residues. The CDR3 sequence: CASSPGQGHTEAFF. For the CDR3, the DNA is TGTGCCAGCTCCCCGGGACAGGGGCACACTGAAGCTTTCTTT.

The rearrangement links TRBV2 to TRBJ1-2; TRBD1 is a possible D gene (5 bases). The CDR3 is 13 amino acids. V shed 6 bases and J shed 0 bases, with 8 bases lying between them. The germline gives CDR1 SNHLY, CDR2 FYNNEI. CDR3 residues: CASRNRPNYGYTF. The CDR3 DNA reads as TGTGCCAGCAGAAACAGGCCTAACTATGGCTACACCTTC. Drawing the rest from reference TRBV2 and TRBJ1-2, the complete variable domain is EPEVTQTPSHQVTQMGQEVILRCVPISNHLYFYWYRQILGQKVEFLVSFYNNEISEKSEIFDDQFSVERPDGSNFTLKIRSTKLEDSAMYFCASRNRPNYGYTFGSGTRLTVV.

V usage is TRBV27 and J usage is TRBJ2-7; a possible D gene is TRBD2 (6 bases). CDR1 and CDR2 (germline): MNHEY, SMNVEV (reference sequence). V lost 4 bases to trimming and J lost 4 bases, with 14 bases between them. This CDR3 has 14 residues. The CDR3 protein is CASSSQGGAYEQYF. The CDR3 DNA follows: TGTGCCAGCAGTTCCCAAGGCGGGGCTTACGAGCAGTACTTC.

CDR3 coding DNA: TGTGCCAGCAGCTCCCGGACAGGGGCGGAGACCCAGTACTTC. Translated, it gives CASSSRTGAETQYF. The chain joins TRBV5-6 to TRBJ2-5; 9 nucleotides align to TRBD1. The CDR3 is made up of 14 amino acids. Germline CDR1 SGHDT, CDR2 YYEEEE. Trimming cost V 3 bases and J 5 bases; bases outside gene matches: 5.

The chain uses TRBV25-1 and TRBJ1-1; D is uncertain. Germline V gene lookup returns CDR1 MGHDK and CDR2 SYGVNS. CDR3 length: 13 amino acids. V was pared by 4 bases and J by 4 bases, with 10 bases between. The CDR3 DNA follows: TGTGCCAGCAGTGCATTTCAGGTCACTGAAGCTTTCTTT. It specifies CASSAFQVTEAFF.

The V and J genes are TRBV6-6 and TRBJ2-3, with TRBD2 matching over 11 bases. The ends lost 4 bases at V and 5 bases at J; junction bases unmatched: 8. Germline V gives CDR1 MNHNY, CDR2 SVGAGI (reference sequence). The length of the CDR3 is 16 residues. This CDR3 reads CASSSQLAGGGDTQYF. The CDR3 nucleotides are TGTGCCAGCAGTTCGCAATTAGCGGGAGGGGGAGATACGCAGTATTTT.

The V and J genes are TRBV7-3 and TRBJ2-2, with TRBD2 matching over 10 bases. The CDR3 spans 16 residues. Germline V gene lookup returns CDR1 SGHTA and CDR2 FQGTGA. V shed 5 bases, J shed 4 bases, and the junction held 7 bases outside the gene matches. The CDR3 nucleotides read TGTGCCAGCAGCCCCGGGGCTAGCGGGGGCACCGGGGAGCTGTTTTTT. Translation gives CASSPGASGGTGELFF.

On this clone itself: Its ends do not fully match the called genes, so a read error is possible. The V and J genes are TRBV29-1 and TRBJ1-2; D gene unclear. The CDR3 has 17 residues. The germline gives CDR1 SQVTM, CDR2 ANQGSEA. The chain's CDR3 is CSVEGAGRDPSNYGSTF. The CDR3 coding sequence is TGCAGCGTTGAAGGGGCGGGGAGGGATCCTTCTAACTATGGCTCCACCTTC.

This rearrangement joins TRBV7-3 to TRBJ1-2, with 10 bases aligning to TRBD1. The CDR3 runs 14 residues. Germline V lookup: CDR1 SGHTA, CDR2 FQGTGA. V lost 5 bases and J lost 8; bases outside the gene matches: 8. Here the CDR3 DNA reads TGTGCCAGCAGCCTCGGGGGACAGGGGACCGGCTACACCTTC. It is translated as CASSLGGQGTGYTF.

The CDR3 nucleotides read TGTGCCAGCAGCCTGGAGCGGCCAACGACCCACTACGAGCAGTACTTC. It codes for CASSLERPTTHYEQYF. This chain connects TRBV5-6 to TRBJ2-7; D is possibly TRBD2 (5 bases). The V end was cut by 4 bases, the J end by 3 bases, with 20 bases between. CDR1 is SGHDT, CDR2 YYEEEE, per germline. The CDR3 runs 16 residues. Combining the CDR3 with reference TRBV5-6 and TRBJ2-7 gives the whole variable domain DAGVTQSPTHLIKTRGQQVTLRCSPKSGHDTVSWYQQALGQGPQFIFQYYEEEERQRGNFPDRFSGHQFPNYSSELNVNALLLGDSALYLCASSLERPTTHYEQYFGPGTRLTVT.

The V gene is TRBV7-9, the J gene TRBJ2-5, with D possibly TRBD2 on 5 matching bases. CDR3 size: 14 residues. CDR1 is SEHNR, CDR2 FQNEAQ, per germline (reference sequence). Trimming removed 4 bases from V and 5 bases from J, with 14 bases in between. CDR3 loop: CASSSRGGEETQYF. The CDR3 region has the DNA TGTGCCAGCAGCTCCCGTGGAGGTGAGGAGACCCAGTACTTC.